Each of the 9 T cell receptor beta chains below was sequenced from the same sample in a study of shared clonotypes between healthy human individuals. The protocol was immunoSEQ multiplex PCR, while the TCRdb copy is restricted to in-frame clones and leaves out a portion. This sample yields 490,000 or so clones, of which about 79% are seen a single time; over 10% belongs to the top ten. Specimen: PBMCs. The receptors stem from a woman aged 40 to 55 in good health. Some clones in this sample may be carry-over from other donors' samples.

V gene TRBV7-3 combines with J gene TRBJ2-6; D uncertain. Germline CDR1 SGHTA, CDR2 FQGTGA. The CDR3 has 16 residues. Trimming pared 1 base from V and 2 bases from J, leaving 9 bases between. The CDR3 DNA sequence: TGTGCCAGCAGCTTAAACTCGGGTCCTGGGGCCAACGTCCTGACTTTC. This sequence encodes CASSLNSGPGANVLTF.

Turning to this clone: This probably arose from a read error, given a far larger clone one base away. Other DNA sequences in the same sample also yield this CDR3. V is TRBV7-3 and J is TRBJ2-1; TRBD1 agrees at 7 bases. The V gene end was trimmed by 1 base and the J gene end by 8 bases; junction bases not matched to a gene: 2. The CDR3 sequence is 13 residues long. Germline lookup yields CDR1 SGHTA and CDR2 FQGTGA. This CDR3 is CASSLNRGDEQFF. The CDR3 coding sequence is TGTGCCAGCAGCTTAAACAGGGGAGATGAGCAGTTCTTC.

This clone has a handful of counts. This chain links TRBV5-6 with TRBJ2-3; the D gene is possibly TRBD2 (6 bases). V dropped 2 bases and J dropped 2 bases, with 12 bases sitting between them. This CDR3 has 15 amino acids. Germline CDR1 is SGHDT and CDR2 is YYEEEE. The CDR3 is CASSFRTTYTDTQYF. CDR3 bases: TGTGCCAGCAGCTTCCGGACTACTTACACAGATACGCAGTATTTT. The full variable domain, in which reference TRBV5-6 and TRBJ2-3 provide the parts outside the CDR3, is DAGVTQSPTHLIKTRGQQVTLRCSPKSGHDTVSWYQQALGQGPQFIFQYYEEEERQRGNFPDRFSGHQFPNYSSELNVNALLLGDSALYLCASSFRTTYTDTQYFGPGTRLTVL.

The chain carries TRBV7-2 and TRBJ2-5; TRBD2 matches 7 bases. CDR1 and CDR2 (germline): SGHTA, FQGNSA. CDR3 size: 16 residues. The junction had 7 bases not matched to a gene; V was cut back by 1 base and J by 2 bases. The chain's CDR3 is CASSLGVTSRQETQYF. The CDR3, as DNA: TGTGCCAGCAGCTTAGGGGTGACTAGCAGGCAAGAGACCCAGTACTTC.

The rearrangement links TRBV7-2 to TRBJ1-2, with D perhaps matching TRBD1 (5 bases). The CDR3 runs to 15 residues. Trimming took off 4 bases at V and 4 bases at J, with 16 bases between the two ends. Looked up from germline, CDR1 is SGHTA and CDR2 is FQGNSA. CDR3 residues: CASSWSGTLTYGYTF. Written as DNA, the CDR3 is TGTGCCAGCAGCTGGTCCGGGACCCTTACCTATGGCTACACCTTC.

The genes are TRBV9 and TRBJ2-1, with 7 nucleotides matching TRBD2. V gave up 0 bases and J gave up 6 bases; unmatched junction bases: 6. Germline CDR1 reads SGDLS; CDR2 reads YYNGEE. The CDR3 sequence is 15 residues long. The CDR3 sequence: CASSVAGGFGNEQFF. DNA for the CDR3: TGTGCCAGCAGCGTAGCGGGAGGTTTCGGCAATGAGCAGTTCTTC.

The chain has TRBV19 and TRBJ1-1; D gene unclear. The germline V gene has CDR1 LNHDA and CDR2 SQIVND (reference sequence). V shed 5 bases and J shed 6 bases, with 13 bases lying between them. This CDR3 spans 13 amino acids. CDR3 bases: TGTGCCAGTAGTTTCCGGGCGTCGGCTGAAGCTTTCTTT. Amino acids: CASSFRASAEAFF.

This clone came up many times. The chain employs TRBV27 and TRBJ1-4; TRBD1 matches at 7 bases. This CDR3 is 13 amino acids long. Germline CDR1 is MNHEY and CDR2 is SMNVEV (reference sequence). V was clipped by 10 bases and J by 4 bases; unmatched bases: 6. In nucleotides, the CDR3 is TGTGCCATGATACAGGGGCATAATGAAAAACTGTTTTTT. It encodes CAMIQGHNEKLFF.

Concerning this clone: Other DNA sequences of this sample code for an identical CDR3. This chain joins TRBV9 and TRBJ2-3; D is possibly TRBD1 (6 bases). Germline CDR1 is SGDLS and CDR2 is YYNGEE. This CDR3 comprises 12 residues. The ends were cut back, 4 bases at V and 6 bases at J, with 9 bases in the middle. The DNA of the CDR3 is TGTGCCAGCAGCCCTCAGGGGGATACGCAGTATTTT. Translation: CASSPQGDTQYF.